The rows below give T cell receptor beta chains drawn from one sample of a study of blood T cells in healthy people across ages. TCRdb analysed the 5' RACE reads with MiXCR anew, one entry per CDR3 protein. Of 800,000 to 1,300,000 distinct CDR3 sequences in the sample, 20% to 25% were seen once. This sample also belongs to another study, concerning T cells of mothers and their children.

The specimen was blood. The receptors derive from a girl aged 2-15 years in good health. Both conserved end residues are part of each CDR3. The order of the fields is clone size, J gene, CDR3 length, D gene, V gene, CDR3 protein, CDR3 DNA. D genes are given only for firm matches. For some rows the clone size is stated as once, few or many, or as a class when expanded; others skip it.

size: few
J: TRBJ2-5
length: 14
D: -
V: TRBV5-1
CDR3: CASSWELSQETQYF
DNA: TGCGCCAGCAGTTGGGAACTATCCCAAGAGACCCAGTACTTC

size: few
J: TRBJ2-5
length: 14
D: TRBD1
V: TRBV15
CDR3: CATSWAGGLETQYF
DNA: TGTGCCACCAGTTGGGCAGGGGGCTTGGAGACCCAGTACTTC

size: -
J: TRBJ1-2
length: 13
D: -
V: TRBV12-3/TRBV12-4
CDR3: CASSHRASYGYTF
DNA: TGTGCCAGCAGTCACCGGGCCTCCTATGGCTACACCTTC

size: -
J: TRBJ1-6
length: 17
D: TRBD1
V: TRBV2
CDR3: CASRKGTGGLVNSPLHF
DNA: TGTGCCAGCAGGAAAGGGACAGGGGGTTTGGTAAATTCACCCCTCCACTTT

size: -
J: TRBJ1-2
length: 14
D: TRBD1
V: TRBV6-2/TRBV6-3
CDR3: CASSSSDRGDGYTF
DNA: TGTGCCAGCAGCTCTTCGGACAGGGGGGATGGCTACACCTTC

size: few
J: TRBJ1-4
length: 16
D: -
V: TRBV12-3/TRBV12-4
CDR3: CASRYTNLATNEKLFF
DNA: TGTGCCAGCCGATACACCAATTTGGCAACTAATGAAAAACTGTTTTTT

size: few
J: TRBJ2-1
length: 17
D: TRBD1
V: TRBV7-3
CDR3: CASSLVAHRGRSDEQFF
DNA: TGTGCCAGCAGCTTAGTCGCTCACAGGGGGCGTTCGGATGAGCAGTTCTTC

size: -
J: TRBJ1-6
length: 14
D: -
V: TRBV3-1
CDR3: CASSQAGSLSPLHF
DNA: TGTGCCAGCAGCCAAGCAGGCAGTTTGTCACCCCTCCACTTT

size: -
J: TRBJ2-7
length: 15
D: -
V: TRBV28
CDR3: CASSQPGGSSYEQYF
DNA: TGTGCCAGCAGTCAGCCAGGGGGGAGCTCCTACGAGCAGTACTTC

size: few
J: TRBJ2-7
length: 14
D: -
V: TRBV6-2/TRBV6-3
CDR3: CASSSRDYKGEQYF
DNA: TGTGCCAGCAGTTCCCGTGATTACAAGGGCGAGCAGTACTTC

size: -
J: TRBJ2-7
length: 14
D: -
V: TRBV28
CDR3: CASSLSGFSYEQYF
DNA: TGTGCCAGCAGTTTAAGCGGATTTTCCTACGAGCAGTACTTC

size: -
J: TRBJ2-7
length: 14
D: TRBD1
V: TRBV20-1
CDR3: CSARGRGFLYEQYF
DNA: TGCAGTGCTAGAGGCAGGGGGTTTCTCTACGAGCAGTACTTC

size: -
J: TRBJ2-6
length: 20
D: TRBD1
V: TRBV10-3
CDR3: CAISDIVGTGYLSGANVLTF
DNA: TGTGCCATCAGTGACATTGTAGGGACAGGATACCTCTCTGGGGCCAACGTCCTGACTTTC

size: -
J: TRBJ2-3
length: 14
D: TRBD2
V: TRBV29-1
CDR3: CSVEVKPGGDTQYF
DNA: TGCAGCGTTGAAGTTAAACCGGGGGGAGATACGCAGTATTTT

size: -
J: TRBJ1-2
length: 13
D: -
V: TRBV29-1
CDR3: CSVEQGSGYGYTF
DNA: TGCAGCGTTGAACAGGGGTCTGGCTATGGCTACACCTTC

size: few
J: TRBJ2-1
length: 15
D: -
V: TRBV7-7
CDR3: CASSPLVPPSDEQFF
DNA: TGTGCTAGCAGCCCCCTAGTTCCTCCTTCCGATGAGCAGTTCTTC

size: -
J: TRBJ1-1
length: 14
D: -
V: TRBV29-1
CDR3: CSVPFGQWGTEAFF
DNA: TGCAGCGTCCCTTTTGGACAGTGGGGAACTGAAGCTTTCTTT

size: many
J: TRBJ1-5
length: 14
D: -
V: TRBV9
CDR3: CASGEGHSGQPQHF
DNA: TGTGCCAGCGGGGAGGGACATTCGGGTCAGCCCCAGCATTTT

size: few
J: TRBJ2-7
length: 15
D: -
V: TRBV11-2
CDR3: CASSLGLAGLGEQYF
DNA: TGTGCCAGCAGCTTAGGGTTGGCAGGATTGGGAGAGCAGTACTTC

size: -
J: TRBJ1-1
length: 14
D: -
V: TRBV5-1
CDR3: CASSPLEGYTEAFF
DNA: TGCGCCAGCAGCCCATTAGAAGGATACACTGAAGCTTTCTTT

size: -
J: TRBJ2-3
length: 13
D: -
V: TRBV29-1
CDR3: CSVSERVQDTQYF
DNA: TGCAGCGTTAGCGAGAGGGTCCAAGATACGCAGTATTTT

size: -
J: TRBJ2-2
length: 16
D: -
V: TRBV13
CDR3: CASSLEAERPPGELFF
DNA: TGTGCCAGCAGCTTAGAAGCCGAGAGGCCCCCCGGGGAGCTGTTTTTT

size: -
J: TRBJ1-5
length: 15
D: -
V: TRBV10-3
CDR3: CAISESGSFNQPQHF
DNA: TGTGCCATCAGTGAGTCGGGCAGCTTCAATCAGCCCCAGCATTTT

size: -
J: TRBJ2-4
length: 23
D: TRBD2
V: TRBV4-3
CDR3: CASSMFSERFSGELHLAKNIQYF
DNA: TGCGCCAGCAGTATGTTTAGCGAACGGTTTAGCGGGGAACTCCATCTAGCCAAAAACATTCAGTACTTC

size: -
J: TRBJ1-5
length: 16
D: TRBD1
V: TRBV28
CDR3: CASSKIGTGYDQPQHF
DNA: TGTGCCAGCAGTAAGATCGGGACAGGGTATGATCAGCCCCAGCATTTT

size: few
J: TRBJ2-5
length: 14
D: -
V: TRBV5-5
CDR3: CASSISPYQETQYF
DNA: TGTGCCAGCAGCATCAGCCCCTACCAAGAGACCCAGTACTTC

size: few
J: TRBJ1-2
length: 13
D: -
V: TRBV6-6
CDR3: CTTPSDVLYGYTF
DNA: TGTACCACCCCTTCCGACGTCCTCTATGGCTACACCTTC

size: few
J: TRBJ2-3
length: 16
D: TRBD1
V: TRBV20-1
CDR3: CSASGPEGQGGDTQYF
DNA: TGCAGTGCTTCGGGACCGGAGGGACAGGGAGGAGATACGCAGTATTTT

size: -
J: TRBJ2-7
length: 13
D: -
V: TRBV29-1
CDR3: CSVYRRGSYEQYF
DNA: TGCAGCGTTTACAGAAGGGGTTCCTACGAGCAGTACTTC

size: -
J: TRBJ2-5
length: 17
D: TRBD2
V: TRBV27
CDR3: CASSLEFSGGGKETQYF
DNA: TGTGCCAGCAGTTTAGAATTCAGCGGGGGAGGAAAAGAGACCCAGTACTTC

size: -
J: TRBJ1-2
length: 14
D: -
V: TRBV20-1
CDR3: CSASSLTETYGYTF
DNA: TGCAGTGCTAGTAGCTTGACAGAGACCTATGGCTACACCTTC

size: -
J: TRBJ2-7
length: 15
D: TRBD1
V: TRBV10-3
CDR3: CAISDSRGPGGMQYF
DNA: TGTGCCATCAGTGACTCGCGCGGGCCAGGGGGCATGCAGTACTTC

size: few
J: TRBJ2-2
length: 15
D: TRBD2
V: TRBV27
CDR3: CAPGAGGTYTGELFF
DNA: TGTGCCCCTGGGGCGGGGGGCACTTACACCGGGGAGCTGTTTTTT

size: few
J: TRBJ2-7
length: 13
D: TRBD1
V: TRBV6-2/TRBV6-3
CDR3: CASSAGTVYEQYF
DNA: TGTGCCAGCAGTGCCGGGACAGTTTACGAGCAGTACTTC

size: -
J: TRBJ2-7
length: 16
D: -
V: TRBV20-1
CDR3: CSARSMGSGFTYEQYF
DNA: TGCAGTGCTAGGTCGATGGGTTCGGGATTTACCTACGAGCAGTACTTC

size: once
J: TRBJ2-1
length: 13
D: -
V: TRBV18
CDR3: CASSPGVSNEQFF
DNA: TGTGCCAGCTCACCTGGGGTAAGCAATGAGCAGTTCTTC

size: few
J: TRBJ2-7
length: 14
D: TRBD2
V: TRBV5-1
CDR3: CASTRTSGSYEQYF
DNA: TGCGCCAGCACCAGGACTAGCGGGAGTTACGAGCAGTACTTC

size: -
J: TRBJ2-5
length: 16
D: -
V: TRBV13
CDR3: CASSLESGGSQETQYF
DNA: TGTGCCAGCAGCTTAGAATCAGGGGGGTCACAAGAGACCCAGTACTTC

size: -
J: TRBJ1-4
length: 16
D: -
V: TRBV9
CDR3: CASSVDQGTTNEKLFF
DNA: TGTGCCAGCAGCGTAGATCAGGGGACAACTAATGAAAAACTGTTTTTT

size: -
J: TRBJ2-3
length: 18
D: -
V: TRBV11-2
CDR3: CASSASGTPKIVADTQYF
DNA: TGTGCCAGCAGCGCATCCGGGACTCCAAAAATAGTGGCAGATACGCAGTATTTT

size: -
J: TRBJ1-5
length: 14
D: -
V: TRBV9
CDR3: CASSVDGSNQPQHF
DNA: TGTGCCAGCAGCGTAGACGGTAGCAATCAGCCCCAGCATTTT

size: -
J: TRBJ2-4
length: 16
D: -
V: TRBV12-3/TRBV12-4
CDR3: CASTPLDGGGENIQYF
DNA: TGTGCCAGCACCCCACTGGACGGAGGAGGGGAAAACATTCAGTACTTC

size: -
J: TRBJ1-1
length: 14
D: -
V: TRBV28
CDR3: CASSPAGRDTEAFF
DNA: TGTGCCAGCAGTCCCGCGGGGAGGGACACTGAAGCTTTCTTT

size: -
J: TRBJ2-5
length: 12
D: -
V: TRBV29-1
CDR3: CSTTEGQETQYF
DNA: TGCAGTACAACGGAGGGTCAAGAGACCCAGTACTTC

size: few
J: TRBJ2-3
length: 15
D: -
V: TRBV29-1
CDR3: CSVEDATRGGDTQYF
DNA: TGCAGCGTTGAAGATGCGACTAGGGGAGGAGATACGCAGTATTTT